This T cell receptor beta chain stems from a study of neurological immune-mediated disorders. Template-switch 5'RACE cDNA synthesis added a 10-nucleotide unique molecular identifier. TCRdb re-analysed the 5' RACE reads in MiXCR, keeping a single row per CDR3 protein. The sample lists more than 13,000 distinct CDR3 sequences; 8.5% to 12% were seen once. This CDR3 comprises 15 residues. The trim removed 7 bases at V and 4 bases at J, leaving 10 bases unmatched. The germline V gene encodes CDR1 SGHRS and CDR2 YFSETQ. Study-level points and caveats: None of the CDR3 amino acid sequences in expanded clones turned up in more than one subject, which points to private repertoires in all groups.

The starting material, 2 million PBMCs stored at -80 C, gave rise to the unsorted libraries. This clonotype was observed many times. Its antigen is not identified. The sample comprised PBMCs. The origin of this receptor is a woman between 35 and 50 years old in good health. This chain uses TRBV5-1 with TRBJ2-2; 7 nucleotides align to TRBD1. CDR3 loop: CASFDRVDSTGELFF. CDR3 bases: TGCGCCAGCTTTGACAGGGTCGATTCCACCGGGGAGCTGTTTTTT.